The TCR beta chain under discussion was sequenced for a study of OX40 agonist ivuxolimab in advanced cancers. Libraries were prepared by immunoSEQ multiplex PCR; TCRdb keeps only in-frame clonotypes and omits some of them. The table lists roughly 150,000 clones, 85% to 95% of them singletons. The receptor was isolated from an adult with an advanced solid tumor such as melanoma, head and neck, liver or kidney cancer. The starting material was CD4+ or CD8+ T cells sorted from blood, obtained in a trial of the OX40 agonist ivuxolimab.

CDR3 amino acids: CASSPQEYGYTF. The CDR3 region has the DNA TGTGCCAGCTCCCCCCAGGAATATGGCTACACCTTC. V usage is TRBV18 and J usage is TRBJ1-2; no reliable D call. Germline V gene data show CDR1 as KGHSH and CDR2 as LQKENI. The CDR3 is made up of 12 amino acids. Trimming pared 6 bases from V and 5 bases from J, leaving 10 bases between. Full variable domain (missing parts from reference TRBV18 and TRBJ1-2): NAGVMQNPRHLVRRRGQEARLRCSPMKGHSHVYWYRQLPEEGLKFMVYLQKENIIDESGMPKERFSAEFPKEGPSILRIQQVVRGDSAAYFCASSPQEYGYTFGSGTRLTVV.